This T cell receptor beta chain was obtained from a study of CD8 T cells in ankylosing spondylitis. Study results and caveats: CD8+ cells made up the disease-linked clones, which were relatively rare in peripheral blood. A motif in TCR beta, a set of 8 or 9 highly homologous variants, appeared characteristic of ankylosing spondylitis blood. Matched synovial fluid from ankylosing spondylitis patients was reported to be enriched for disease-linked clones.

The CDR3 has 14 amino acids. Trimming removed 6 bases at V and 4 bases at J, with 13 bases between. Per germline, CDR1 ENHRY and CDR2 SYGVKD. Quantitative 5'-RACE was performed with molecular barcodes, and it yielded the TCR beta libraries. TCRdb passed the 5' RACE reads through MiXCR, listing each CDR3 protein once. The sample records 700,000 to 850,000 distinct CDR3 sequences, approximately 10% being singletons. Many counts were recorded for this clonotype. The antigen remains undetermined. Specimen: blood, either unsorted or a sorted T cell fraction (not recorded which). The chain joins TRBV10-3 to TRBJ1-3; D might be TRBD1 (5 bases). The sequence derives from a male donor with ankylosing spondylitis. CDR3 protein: CAIRGSGPGNTIYF. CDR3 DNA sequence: TGTGCCATCAGGGGGTCAGGGCCAGGAAACACCATATATTTT.